The following is a TCR beta chain sequence with its context. The antigen remains unidentified. Here the CDR3 omits its conserved ending phenylalanine or tryptophan, so a read error is the likely source. Patients aged 18 to 65 had newly diagnosed hyperthyroidism of under 2 months' duration. Fresh peripheral blood, 10 ml, was the source of the PBMCs. The CDR3 has 12 residues. Germline V CDR1 and CDR2: SQVTM, ANQGSEA. V dropped 4 bases and J dropped 1 base, with 8 bases sitting between them. The sample comes from a study of T cells in Graves' hyperthyroidism and ophthalmopathy. The overall study: Peripheral blood was drawn at first diagnosis, prior to all treatment.

The investigators amplified TCR beta CDR3 regions from RNA transcripts. TCR CDR3 underwent first-round RT-PCR with the HTBI primer set. In TCRdb, the multiplex PCR reads were re-called with MiXCR into one record per CDR3 protein. The sample yields over 90,000 distinct CDR3 sequences, over 45% seen once. General study results and limits: Blood also held most thyroid clonotypes expanded beyond 0.001.

The sample was blood. The J gene is TRBJ2-7, the V gene TRBV29-1; D could derive from TRBD1 or TRBD2 (5 bases each). This sequence was found in a man in his forties with Graves' hyperthyroidism. The CDR3 nucleotides are TGCAGCGTTGGGGACGGTTCCTACGAGCAGTACCTC. The encoded protein is CSVGDGSYEQYL.